The rows below give T cell receptor beta chains drawn from one sample of a study of cytomegalovirus exposure and HLA in healthy donors. Clones were sequenced by immunoSEQ multiplex PCR, and TCRdb holds only the in-frame ones, with some missing. The sample carries 250,000 to 400,000 clones, roughly 90% recorded once. The sample taken for sequencing was PBMCs. The origin of the receptors is a man between 25 and 39 years old in good health and CMV-seronegative. Each CDR3 is given with its conserved first and last residue. Each record gives: clone size, V gene, J gene, D gene, CDR3 DNA, CDR3 protein. The D gene is left open where the match is weak. Clone size is not always given. Where it is, it says once, few, many or a class for expanded clones.

size: NA
V: TRBV9
J: TRBJ1-1
D: TRBD1
DNA: TGTGCCAGCAGTTTCTCCGGGACAGCGACTGAAGCTTTCTTT
CDR3: CASSFSGTATEAFF

size: NA
V: TRBV18
J: TRBJ2-3
D: NA
DNA: TGTGCCAGCTCTACCTACTATACAGGGGATACGCAGTATTTT
CDR3: CASSTYYTGDTQYF

size: NA
V: TRBV14
J: TRBJ1-6
D: TRBD1
DNA: TGTGCCAGCAGCGTAATTCGTGGGACAGGGGGCGATTCACCCCTCCACTTT
CDR3: CASSVIRGTGGDSPLHF

size: NA
V: TRBV6-6
J: TRBJ1-5
D: TRBD1
DNA: TGTGCCAGCAGTTTTGGGACAGGGGGTGGCAATCAGCCCCAGCATTTT
CDR3: CASSFGTGGGNQPQHF

size: NA
V: TRBV5-4
J: TRBJ2-2
D: NA
DNA: TGTGCCAGCAGCCCGGAGGCCCCAGGGGCCGTGAACACCGGGGAGCTGTTTTTT
CDR3: CASSPEAPGAVNTGELFF

size: NA
V: TRBV7-2
J: TRBJ1-2
D: NA
DNA: TGTGCCAGCGACTATCGAATCGCAGGAGTCGGCTACACCTTC
CDR3: CASDYRIAGVGYTF

size: NA
V: TRBV11-2
J: TRBJ2-1
D: TRBD1
DNA: TGTGCCAGCAGCTTAGGGCCAGGGGGCTACAATGAGCAGTTCTTC
CDR3: CASSLGPGGYNEQFF

size: NA
V: TRBV27
J: TRBJ1-1
D: TRBD1
DNA: TGTGCCAGCAGTGGACAGGGATGGAACACTGAAGCTTTCTTT
CDR3: CASSGQGWNTEAFF

size: NA
V: TRBV19
J: TRBJ1-5
D: NA
DNA: TGTGCCAGTAGTATGGGCCGCAGGGACAATCAGCCCCAGCATTTT
CDR3: CASSMGRRDNQPQHF

size: NA
V: TRBV6-1
J: TRBJ2-3
D: NA
DNA: TGTGCCAGCAGTGAGAACAGAATTACAGATACGCAGTATTTT
CDR3: CASSENRITDTQYF

size: NA
V: TRBV12-5
J: TRBJ1-2
D: NA
DNA: TGTGCTAGTGGTTTCGGCGACAGGTACTATGGCTACACCTTC
CDR3: CASGFGDRYYGYTF

size: few
V: TRBV9
J: TRBJ2-2
D: TRBD2
DNA: TGTGCCAGCAGCGTAGCCGGGGGGGCCCGGGAGCTGTTTTTT
CDR3: CASSVAGGARELFF

size: NA
V: TRBV6-1
J: TRBJ1-2
D: TRBD1
DNA: TGTGCCAGCAGTGAAGTGGGACAGGGATCCGGCTACACCTTC
CDR3: CASSEVGQGSGYTF

size: once
V: TRBV4-1
J: TRBJ2-7
D: NA
DNA: TGCGCCAGCAGCCTGTCAGACAGTATAGCGGCCTACGAGCAGTACTTC
CDR3: CASSLSDSIAAYEQYF

size: NA
V: TRBV5-1
J: TRBJ2-7
D: TRBD1
DNA: TGCGCCAGCAGCACTGGACAGGGAGCCTACGAGCAGTACTTC
CDR3: CASSTGQGAYEQYF

size: NA
V: TRBV6-5
J: TRBJ2-1
D: TRBD2
DNA: TGTGCCAGCAGTTACTGGGGGTCTAGCGGTGAGCAGTTCTTC
CDR3: CASSYWGSSGEQFF

size: few
V: TRBV18
J: TRBJ2-7
D: TRBD1
DNA: TGTGCCAGCTCACCAGGGACAGGGGCCTACGAGCAGTACTTC
CDR3: CASSPGTGAYEQYF

size: NA
V: TRBV5-6
J: TRBJ1-6
D: NA
DNA: TGTGCCAGCAGCCTCCGACAGATTAATTCACCCCTCCACTTT
CDR3: CASSLRQINSPLHF

size: few
V: TRBV25-1
J: TRBJ2-7
D: TRBD1
DNA: TGTGCCAGCAGTGATTCTGGGACAGCCTACGAGCAGTACTTC
CDR3: CASSDSGTAYEQYF

size: NA
V: TRBV18
J: TRBJ2-4
D: TRBD1
DNA: TGTGCCAGCTCACCAGCCGCAGATGGACAGGAGCAGTACTTC
CDR3: CASSPAADGQEQYF

size: NA
V: TRBV6-1
J: TRBJ2-7
D: TRBD2
DNA: TGTGCCAGCAGTGAGGGGGGGGTCGACTACGAGCAGTACTTC
CDR3: CASSEGGVDYEQYF

size: NA
V: TRBV7-2
J: TRBJ1-1
D: TRBD1
DNA: TGTGCCAGCAGCTTGGACAGGGTGAACACTGAAGCTTTCTTT
CDR3: CASSLDRVNTEAFF

size: NA
V: TRBV6-5
J: TRBJ1-1
D: NA
DNA: TGTGCCAGCAGCCGGGGGTCTTTGAACACTGAAGCTTTCTTT
CDR3: CASSRGSLNTEAFF

size: few
V: TRBV7-2
J: TRBJ1-2
D: TRBD1
DNA: TGTGCCAGCAGACCCGACAGGGGCGGGCGCTATGGCTACACCTTC
CDR3: CASRPDRGGRYGYTF

size: NA
V: TRBV19
J: TRBJ2-6
D: NA
DNA: TGTGCCAGTAGTATGCTCGAACGGGGCTCTGGGGCCAACGTCCTGACTTTC
CDR3: CASSMLERGSGANVLTF

size: NA
V: TRBV20-1
J: TRBJ1-1
D: NA
DNA: TGCAGTGCTACCTGGAACACTGAAGCTTTCTTT
CDR3: CSATWNTEAFF

size: NA
V: TRBV7-9
J: TRBJ1-2
D: TRBD1
DNA: TGTGCCAGCAGCCCCGGGGCAGGGGGCTATGGCTACACCTTC
CDR3: CASSPGAGGYGYTF

size: NA
V: TRBV6-5
J: TRBJ1-2
D: NA
DNA: TGTGCCAGCAGAAAACAGGGATCCTATGGCTACACCTTC
CDR3: CASRKQGSYGYTF

size: NA
V: TRBV4-1
J: TRBJ2-3
D: TRBD2
DNA: TGCGCCAGCAGCCAAGATCGGATAGCGGGGGGCGGGAATACGCAGTATTTT
CDR3: CASSQDRIAGGGNTQYF

size: NA
V: TRBV4-1
J: TRBJ2-7
D: NA
DNA: TGCGCCAGCAGCCGGGCGGGGTCGAACTACGAGCAGTACTTC
CDR3: CASSRAGSNYEQYF

size: NA
V: TRBV15
J: TRBJ2-1
D: TRBD1
DNA: TGTGCCACCAGCAGAGACTCAGGGGGCTATGAGCAGTTCTTC
CDR3: CATSRDSGGYEQFF

size: NA
V: TRBV7-9
J: TRBJ2-3
D: TRBD2
DNA: TGTGCCAGCAGCCCACCCTTAGCGGGGGCTGGGGGAGATACGCAGTATTTT
CDR3: CASSPPLAGAGGDTQYF

size: NA
V: TRBV9
J: TRBJ2-2
D: NA
DNA: TGTGCCAGCAGCGTGCAGGGTGTGGGCACCGGGGAGCTGTTTTTT
CDR3: CASSVQGVGTGELFF

size: NA
V: TRBV30
J: TRBJ1-1
D: NA
DNA: TGTGCCTGGAGTGGCGGAGACACTGAAGCTTTCTTT
CDR3: CAWSGGDTEAFF

size: NA
V: TRBV11-2
J: TRBJ2-7
D: TRBD2
DNA: TGTGCCAGCAGCTACCCCGGGACTAGCGACGAGCAGTACTTC
CDR3: CASSYPGTSDEQYF

size: NA
V: TRBV5-1
J: TRBJ2-3
D: NA
DNA: TGCGCCAGCAGCTTGGCCTCAGGGTTTCCTAGCACAGATACGCAGTATTTT
CDR3: CASSLASGFPSTDTQYF

size: NA
V: TRBV19
J: TRBJ1-5
D: NA
DNA: TGTGCCAGTCGTCCCGGGACTTCCTCGGGGCGTAATCAGCCCCAGCATTTT
CDR3: CASRPGTSSGRNQPQHF

size: once
V: TRBV5-1
J: TRBJ2-2
D: NA
DNA: TGCGCCAGCAGCTTGGGGCTCAGTGGTGCCGGGGAGCTGTTTTTT
CDR3: CASSLGLSGAGELFF

size: NA
V: TRBV7-9
J: TRBJ2-1
D: NA
DNA: TGTGCCAGCAGCTTAGCAGGACAAATAAATGAGCAGTTCTTC
CDR3: CASSLAGQINEQFF

size: NA
V: TRBV6-1
J: TRBJ1-5
D: NA
DNA: TGTGCCAGCAGTGAGGAGGGGTGGAGCAATCAGCCCCAGCATTTT
CDR3: CASSEEGWSNQPQHF